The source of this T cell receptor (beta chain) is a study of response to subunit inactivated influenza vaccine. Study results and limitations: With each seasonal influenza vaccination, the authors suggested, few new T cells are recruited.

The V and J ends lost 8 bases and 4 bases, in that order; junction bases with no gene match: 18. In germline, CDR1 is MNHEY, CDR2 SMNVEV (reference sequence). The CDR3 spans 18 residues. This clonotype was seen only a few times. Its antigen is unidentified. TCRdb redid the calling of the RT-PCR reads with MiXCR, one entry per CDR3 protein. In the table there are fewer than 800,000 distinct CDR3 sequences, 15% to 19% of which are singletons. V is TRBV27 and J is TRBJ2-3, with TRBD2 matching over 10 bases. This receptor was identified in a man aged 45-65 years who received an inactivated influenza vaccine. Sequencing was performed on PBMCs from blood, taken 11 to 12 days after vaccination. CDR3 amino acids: CASCSAPQRGGWPDTQYF. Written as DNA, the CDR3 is TGTGCCAGCTGTTCTGCGCCGCAGCGGGGGGGCTGGCCAGATACGCAGTATTTT.